Sequencing of this TCR beta chain was carried out in a study of cytomegalovirus exposure and HLA in healthy donors. Whole-study context: Roughly 92 million unique TCRs, all from HLA-typed donors, were included in an early release of the data. Regarding the study as a whole: Sequences of the TCR beta chain were said to predict the HLA-A and HLA-B alleles of most subjects accurately. The Asian-associated ancestry cluster reportedly had fewer N-insertions than the approximately 690-donor mean in a later analysis.

Looked up from germline, CDR1 is SEHNR and CDR2 is FQNEAQ (reference sequence). The junction had 17 bases not matched to a gene; V was cut back by 0 bases and J by 13 bases. The CDR3 is 16 amino acids. In its sample, this clone was seen a few times. Its antigen is undetermined. Researchers ran the PCR with 60 Vbeta and 13 Jbeta primers. TCRdb keeps only in-frame clones here, not all; method: immunoSEQ multiplex PCR. The data contain 110,000 or so clones, about 15% of them singletons. The sample consisted of PBMCs. The receptor was isolated from a female donor in good health and CMV-seronegative. This chain links TRBV7-9 with TRBJ1-1; 7 positions match TRBD1. The chain's CDR3 is CASSLAPGQVRGNDFF. CDR3 bases: TGTGCCAGCAGCTTAGCCCCCGGACAGGTCAGGGGGAATGATTTCTTT.